Sequencing of this T cell receptor (beta chain) was carried out in a study of blood T cell repertoires in COVID-19. The CDR3 consists of 13 residues. The germline V and J ends were trimmed by 6 bases and 0 bases, with 6 bases remaining between them. Only in-frame clones appear in the TCRdb table, and some are missing; sequencing was by immunoSEQ multiplex PCR. The sample has about 140,000 clones; around 81% are singletons. V usage is TRBV12-3 or TRBV12-4 and J usage is TRBJ1-3; no definite D call. The source of this sequence is a human donor in a cohort sampled during active COVID-19. Sequenced material: peripheral blood. DNA of the CDR3: TGTGCCAGCAGCCAGTCCTCTGGAAACACCATATATTTT. Amino acid sequence: CASSQSSGNTIYF.